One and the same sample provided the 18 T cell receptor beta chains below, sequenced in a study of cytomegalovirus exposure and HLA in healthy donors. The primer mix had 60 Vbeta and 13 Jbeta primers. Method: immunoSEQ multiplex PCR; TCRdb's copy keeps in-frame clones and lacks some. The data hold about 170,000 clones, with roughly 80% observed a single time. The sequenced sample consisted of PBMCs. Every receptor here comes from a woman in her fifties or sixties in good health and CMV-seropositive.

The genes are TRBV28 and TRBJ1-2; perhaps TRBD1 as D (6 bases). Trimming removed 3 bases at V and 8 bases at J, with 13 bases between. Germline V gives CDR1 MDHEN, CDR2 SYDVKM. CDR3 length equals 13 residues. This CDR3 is CASSFYRVGGYTF. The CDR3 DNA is TGTGCCAGCAGTTTTTACAGGGTGGGGGGCTACACCTTC.

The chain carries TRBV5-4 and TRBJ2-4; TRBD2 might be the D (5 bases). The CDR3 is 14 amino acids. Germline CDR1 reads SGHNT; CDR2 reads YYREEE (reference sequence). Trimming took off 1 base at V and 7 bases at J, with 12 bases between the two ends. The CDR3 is CASSLLSSRNIQYF. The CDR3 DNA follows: TGTGCCAGCAGCTTGTTGTCTAGCAGGAACATTCAGTACTTC.

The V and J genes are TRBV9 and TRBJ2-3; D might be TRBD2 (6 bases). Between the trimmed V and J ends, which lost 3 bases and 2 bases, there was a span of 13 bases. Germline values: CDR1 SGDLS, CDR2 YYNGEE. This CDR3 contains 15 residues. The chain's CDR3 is CASSDSLAPTDTQYF. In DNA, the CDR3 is TGTGCCAGCAGCGACTCACTAGCCCCCACAGATACGCAGTATTTT.

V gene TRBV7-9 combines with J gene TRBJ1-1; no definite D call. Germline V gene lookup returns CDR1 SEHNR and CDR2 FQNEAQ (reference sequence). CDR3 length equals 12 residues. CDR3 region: CATKARNTEAFF. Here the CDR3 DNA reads TGTGCTACTAAAGCGAGGAACACTGAAGCTTTCTTT.

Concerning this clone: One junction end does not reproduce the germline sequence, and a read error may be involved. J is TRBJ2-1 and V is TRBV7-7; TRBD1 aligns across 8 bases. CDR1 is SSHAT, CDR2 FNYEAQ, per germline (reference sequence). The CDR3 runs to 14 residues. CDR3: CASSITGTGNEQFF. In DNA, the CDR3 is TGTGCTAGCAGCATCACCGGGACAGGAAATGAGCAGTTCTTC.

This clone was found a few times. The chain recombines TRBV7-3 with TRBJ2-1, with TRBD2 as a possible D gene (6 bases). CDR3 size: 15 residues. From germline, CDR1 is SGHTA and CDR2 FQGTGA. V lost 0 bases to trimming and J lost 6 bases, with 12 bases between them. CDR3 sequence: CASSLTTGVGNEQFF. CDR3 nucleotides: TGTGCCAGCAGCTTAACTACGGGAGTGGGCAATGAGCAGTTCTTC.

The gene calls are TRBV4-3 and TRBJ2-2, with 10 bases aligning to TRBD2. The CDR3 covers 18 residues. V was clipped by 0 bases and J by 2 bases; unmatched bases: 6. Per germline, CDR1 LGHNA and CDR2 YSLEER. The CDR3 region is CASSQDWLAGANTGELFF. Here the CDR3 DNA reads TGCGCCAGCAGCCAAGACTGGCTAGCGGGGGCCAACACCGGGGAGCTGTTTTTT.

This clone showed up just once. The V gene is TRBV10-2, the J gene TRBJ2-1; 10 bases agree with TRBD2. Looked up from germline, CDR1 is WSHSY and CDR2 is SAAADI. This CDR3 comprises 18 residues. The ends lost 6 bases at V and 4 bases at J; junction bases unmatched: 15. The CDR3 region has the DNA TGCGCCAGCAGGGGAGGAAAGGCCGGACTAGCGGAATACAATGAGCAGTTCTTC. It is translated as CASRGGKAGLAEYNEQFF.

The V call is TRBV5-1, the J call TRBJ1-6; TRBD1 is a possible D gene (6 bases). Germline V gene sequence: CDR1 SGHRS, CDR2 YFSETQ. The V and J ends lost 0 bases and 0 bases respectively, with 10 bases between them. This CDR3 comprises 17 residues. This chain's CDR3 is CASSLEGDSSYNSPLHF. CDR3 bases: TGCGCCAGCAGCTTGGAGGGGGATAGCTCCTATAATTCACCCCTCCACTTT.

This chain's CDR3 is CASSLLAGGKGYEQYF. The CDR3 DNA follows: TGTGCCAGCAGCTTACTGGCGGGAGGGAAGGGGTACGAGCAGTACTTC. This rearrangement joins TRBV7-6 to TRBJ2-5; TRBD2 matches 9 bases. Near its end, the DNA agrees better with TRBJ2-7, so the J call may be wrong. The CDR3 runs 16 residues. CDR1 and CDR2 (germline): SGHVS, FNYEAQ.

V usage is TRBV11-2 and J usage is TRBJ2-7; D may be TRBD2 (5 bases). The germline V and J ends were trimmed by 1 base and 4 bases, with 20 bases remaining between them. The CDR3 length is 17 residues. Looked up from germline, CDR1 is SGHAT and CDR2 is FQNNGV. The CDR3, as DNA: TGTGCCAGCAGCTTAGGGTTTGGGCGGGCGGGTATTTACGAGCAGTACTTC. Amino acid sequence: CASSLGFGRAGIYEQYF.

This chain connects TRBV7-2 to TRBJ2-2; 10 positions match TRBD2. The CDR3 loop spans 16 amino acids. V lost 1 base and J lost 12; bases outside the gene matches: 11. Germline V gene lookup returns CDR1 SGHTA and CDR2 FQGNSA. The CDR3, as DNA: TGTGCCAGCAGCTTAGGGGGTGGGCTAGCGGGGGAAAAGCTGTTTTTT. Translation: CASSLGGGLAGEKLFF.

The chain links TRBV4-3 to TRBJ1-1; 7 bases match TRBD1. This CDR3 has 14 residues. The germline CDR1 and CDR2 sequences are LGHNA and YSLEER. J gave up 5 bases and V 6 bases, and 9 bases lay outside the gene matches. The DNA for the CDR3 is TGCGCCAGCAGGCTACGACAGGGACGGACTGAAGCTTTCTTT. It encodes CASRLRQGRTEAFF.

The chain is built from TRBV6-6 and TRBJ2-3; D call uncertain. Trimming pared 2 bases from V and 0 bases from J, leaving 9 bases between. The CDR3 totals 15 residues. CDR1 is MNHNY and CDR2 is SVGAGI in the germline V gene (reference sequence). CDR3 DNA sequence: TGTGCCAGCAGTTACCCACCGGAGAGCACAGATACGCAGTATTTT. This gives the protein CASSYPPESTDTQYF.

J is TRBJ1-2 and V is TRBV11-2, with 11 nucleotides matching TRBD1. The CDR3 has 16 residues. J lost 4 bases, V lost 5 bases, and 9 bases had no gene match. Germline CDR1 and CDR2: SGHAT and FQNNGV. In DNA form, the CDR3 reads TGTGCCAGCAGCGCAGGGACAGGGGGGCGGGGCTATGGCTACACCTTC. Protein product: CASSAGTGGRGYGYTF.

The CDR3 DNA sequence: TGTGCCAGCAGTTTCCGGATTAGCGGGATGTACGAGCAGTACTTC. It encodes CASSFRISGMYEQYF. The chain uses TRBV28 and TRBJ2-7; 8 bases align to TRBD2. Germline V gives CDR1 MDHEN, CDR2 SYDVKM. There are 15 residues in the CDR3. V shed 3 bases, J shed 4 bases, and the junction held 8 bases outside the gene matches. The full variable domain, with the rest looked up from reference TRBV28 and TRBJ2-7, is DVKVTQSSRYLVKRTGEKVFLECVQDMDHENMFWYRQDPGLGLRLIYFSYDVKMKEKGDIPEGYSVSREKKERFSLILESASTNQTSMYLCASSFRISGMYEQYFGPGTRLTVT.

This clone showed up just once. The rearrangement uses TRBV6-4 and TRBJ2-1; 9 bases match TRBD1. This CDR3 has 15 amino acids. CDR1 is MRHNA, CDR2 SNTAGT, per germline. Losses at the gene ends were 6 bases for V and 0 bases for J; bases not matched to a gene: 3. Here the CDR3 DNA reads TGTGCCAGCAGCCCGGACAGGGGCTCCTACAATGAGCAGTTCTTC. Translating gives CASSPDRGSYNEQFF.

The chain's CDR3 is CAGKTIKGGFSYEQYF. The CDR3 region has the DNA TGTGCCGGGAAAACTATCAAAGGGGGCTTCTCCTACGAGCAGTACTTC. The rearrangement uses TRBV21-1 and TRBJ2-7; TRBD1 is the table's D call and was not checked against the DNA. TRBV21-1 counts as a pseudogene. The CDR3 is 16 residues long.